These T cell receptor beta chains were read from a single sample in a study of cytomegalovirus exposure and HLA in healthy donors. Repertoires were generated with immunoSEQ multiplex PCR, while TCRdb's copy carries only in-frame clones and drops some. The repertoire holds 150,000 or so clones, with about 80% as singletons. The specimen sequenced was PBMCs. These receptors came from a man between 25 and 39 years old in good health and CMV-seropositive. Both conserved end residues are part of each CDR3. D genes are given only for firm matches. The listing skips clone size in some rows; elsewhere it reads once, few, many or a size class.

TGTGCCAGCAGTCAGGGTTGGGCAACCTACAATGAGCAGTTCTTC	CASSQGWATYNEQFF	TRBV7-2	-	-	15	TRBJ2-1
TGTGCCAGTAGTATAGATTTACAGGGGATAAGCACAGATACGCAGTATTTT	CASSIDLQGISTDTQYF	TRBV19	-	TRBD1	17	TRBJ2-3
TGTGCCAGCAGCGCCCACAGGGGGGATAACACTGAAGCTTTCTTT	CASSAHRGDNTEAFF	TRBV9	-	TRBD1	15	TRBJ1-1
TGTGCCAGCAGCGCAACCGACAGGTTTGCCGTGGTAGACTTC	CASSATDRFAVVDF	TRBV9	few	-	14	TRBJ2-7
TGTGCCAGTAGTAGCGTTTACAATGAGCAGTTCTTC	CASSSVYNEQFF	TRBV19	once	-	12	TRBJ2-1
TGTGCCAGCAGTCGGACAGGAGGAGGCAATCAGCCCCAGCATTTT	CASSRTGGGNQPQHF	TRBV25-1	-	TRBD1	15	TRBJ1-5
TGTGCCACCCGACTAGCGGGGAAGGAGACCCAGTACTTC	CATRLAGKETQYF	TRBV10-3	-	TRBD2	13	TRBJ2-5
TGTGCCAGCAGTTCTCCAGGGGGCGGAGGCACAGATACGCAGTATTTT	CASSSPGGGGTDTQYF	TRBV28	-	TRBD1	16	TRBJ2-3
TGTGCCAGCAGCTTAGGGACAGGGTTTACTGAAGCTTTCTTT	CASSLGTGFTEAFF	TRBV7-9	-	TRBD1	14	TRBJ1-1
TGTGCCGGGAAAAGGGATTTGGAGGCCTATGGCTACACCTTC	CAGKRDLEAYGYTF	TRBV6-1	-	-	14	TRBJ1-2
TGTGCCAGCAGCGTAGGATTGGAGAGGGAGACGAACACTGAAGCTTTCTTT	CASSVGLERETNTEAFF	TRBV9	-	-	17	TRBJ1-1
TGTTCCAGCAGTTCTCTCTGGACTAGCGGGGGGCCCGACAATGAGCAGTTCTTC	CSSSSLWTSGGPDNEQFF	TRBV7-9	-	TRBD2	18	TRBJ2-1
TGTGCCAGTGACACAGGGGCGGTTGGCTACACCTTC	CASDTGAVGYTF	TRBV19	-	TRBD1	12	TRBJ1-2
TGCGCCAGCAGCCAAGATACAACGGAGGGACTAGCGGTTCGGGAAGATACGCAGTATTTT	CASSQDTTEGLAVREDTQYF	TRBV4-1	-	TRBD2	20	TRBJ2-3
TGTGCCAGCAGACCGGACAGTTCCTACGAGCAGTACTTC	CASRPDSSYEQYF	TRBV28	-	-	13	TRBJ2-7
TGTGCCAGCAGGAAGGACGGGGCCTACGAGCAGTACTTC	CASRKDGAYEQYF	TRBV2	-	-	13	TRBJ2-7
TGTGCCAGCAGCTCCCCCTGGTACTTC	CASSSPWYF	TRBV7-3	-	-	9	TRBJ2-5
TGTGCCAGCAGCTTAGCGGGAGGGCCGTACGAGCAGTACTTC	CASSLAGGPYEQYF	TRBV7-8	-	TRBD2	14	TRBJ2-7
TGTGCCAGCTCACTAACGGGGGGGCGGAACGAGCAGTACTTC	CASSLTGGRNEQYF	TRBV18	-	TRBD2	14	TRBJ2-7
TGTGCCAGCAGCTTACAGGGACTAGGAGGCAATGAGCAGTTCTTC	CASSLQGLGGNEQFF	TRBV11-2	few	TRBD2	15	TRBJ2-1
TGTGCCAGCAGTCCCATGGGGGTGATAGCGGGAGGGCCAGCCGGGGAGCTGTTTTTT	CASSPMGVIAGGPAGELFF	TRBV27	-	TRBD2	19	TRBJ2-2
TGTGCCAGCACGGGAGGTCGGGCCTACGAGCAGTACTTC	CASTGGRAYEQYF	TRBV7-9	-	TRBD2	13	TRBJ2-7
TGTGCCAGCGGGGAGGGACTGCTGTCCTACGAGCAGTACTTC	CASGEGLLSYEQYF	TRBV2	-	TRBD2	14	TRBJ2-7
TGTGCCAGCCAACAGGGGATTCAGCCCCAGCATTTT	CASQQGIQPQHF	TRBV28	-	TRBD1	12	TRBJ1-5
TGCGCCAGACGCCCGGGACAGGGAGCTTTCTTT	CARRPGQGAFF	TRBV5-1	-	TRBD1	11	TRBJ1-1
TGTGCCAGCTCGCTTCCGGGAGCGGGCGCCTACCAAGAGACCCAGTACTTC	CASSLPGAGAYQETQYF	TRBV18	-	-	17	TRBJ2-5
TGTGCCAGCAATACGCGGGGGGCCAAAGTGACAGATACGCAGTATTTT	CASNTRGAKVTDTQYF	TRBV28	-	TRBD2	16	TRBJ2-3
TGTGCCACCAGCAACGGGGACAGCTACGAGCAGTACTTC	CATSNGDSYEQYF	TRBV15	-	TRBD1	13	TRBJ2-7